This record looks at one TCR beta chain sequence and its context. Its antigen is still unknown. The sample originates from a study of shared clonotypes between healthy human individuals. Samples underwent the assay at deep level. TCRdb keeps only in-frame clones here, not all; method: immunoSEQ multiplex PCR. The repertoire holds around 600,000 clones, with roughly 98% as singletons. Whole-study results and caveats: In contrast to clonotypes shared by all four donors, non-shared clonotypes had lower generation probabilities.

CD45RO-negative, CCR7-positively selected cells formed the naive CD8 fraction, excluding terminally differentiated effector memory CD45RA+ cells. The CDR3 is 13 amino acids. CDR1 and CDR2 (germline): MNHEY, SMNVEV (reference sequence). V gave up 6 bases and J gave up 2 bases, with 10 bases separating them. The V and J genes are TRBV27 and TRBJ2-5; D may be TRBD2 (5 bases). Sequenced input: naive CD8+ T cells sorted from blood. This sequence originates from a man aged 25-45 years in good health. CDR3 coding DNA: TGTGCCAGCAGCCAACTAGATCAAGAGACCCAGTACTTC. The encoded protein is CASSQLDQETQYF.